The following is a T cell receptor (beta chain) sequence with its context. Only a few counts were recorded for this clonotype. The antigen it binds to is not known. No much larger clone exists at a distance of one base, and base qualities are not known. The sample's treatment or condition label, in plain terms: allogeneic hematopoietic cell transplantation with graft depleted of TCRalphabeta T cells and CD19 B cells. The children who served as transplant recipients had been given grafts of TCRalphabeta/CD19-depleted allogeneic hematopoietic cells. These data come from a study of T-cell reconstitution after alpha-beta-depleted transplantation in children (dated by TCRdb to about 2016). At the level of the whole study: The study quantitatively tracked T-cell immune reconstitution after TCRalphabeta/CD19-depleted allogeneic hematopoietic cell transplantation in children using TCR repertoire profiling.

The library relied on PCR. Sequencing was performed on an Illumina HiSeq 2500. TCR library preparation used molecular barcoding, with unique molecular identifiers applied to normalize quantification of the TCRbeta repertoire. TCRdb handled the public reads itself, with Q25 trimming in fastp and clone calling in MiXCR, and kept productive beta chains. For every CDR3 protein sequence, its rows merge into one entry that carries the most common genes and DNA. This sample has approximately 1,000,000 distinct CDR3 sequences in its table, and around 30% of those were observed once. About 28% of the sample is held by the ten biggest clonotypes. Paper-wide results and their limitations: The high TCRbeta diversity at day 60 in some patients was ascribed to recipient T cells and intrathymic progenitors that had survived conditioning. Apparently early alphabetaT-cell count recovery about two months after transplant reportedly relied on only several hundred rapidly expanded clones derived from non-depleted graft cells. Hyperexpanded clone frequencies declined over subsequent months; after one year, T-cell counts and TCRbeta diversity were mostly attributed to newly produced T cells.

This TCR derives from a boy younger than two who had a stem cell transplant for SCID, so the T cells may come from the graft donor. The sample consisted of PBMCs, mostly from graft donor cells, taken 360 days after TCRalphabeta/CD19-depleted stem cell transplant.

CDR3 region: CASSLGGLARNEQFF. The nucleotides are TGTGCCAGCAGTTTAGGTGGACTAGCGCGAAATGAGCAGTTCTTC. This chain joins TRBV28 to TRBJ2-1; 9 central nucleotides agree with TRBD2. From the germline V gene, CDR1 is MDHEN and CDR2 is SYDVKM. Compared with germline, V lacks 2 bases and J lacks 7 bases; bases without a gene match: 6. The CDR3 covers 15 residues, taking in both the cysteine and the phenylalanine. Left in the record is the CDR3 DNA by itself, 45 bases read in frame from the first base.